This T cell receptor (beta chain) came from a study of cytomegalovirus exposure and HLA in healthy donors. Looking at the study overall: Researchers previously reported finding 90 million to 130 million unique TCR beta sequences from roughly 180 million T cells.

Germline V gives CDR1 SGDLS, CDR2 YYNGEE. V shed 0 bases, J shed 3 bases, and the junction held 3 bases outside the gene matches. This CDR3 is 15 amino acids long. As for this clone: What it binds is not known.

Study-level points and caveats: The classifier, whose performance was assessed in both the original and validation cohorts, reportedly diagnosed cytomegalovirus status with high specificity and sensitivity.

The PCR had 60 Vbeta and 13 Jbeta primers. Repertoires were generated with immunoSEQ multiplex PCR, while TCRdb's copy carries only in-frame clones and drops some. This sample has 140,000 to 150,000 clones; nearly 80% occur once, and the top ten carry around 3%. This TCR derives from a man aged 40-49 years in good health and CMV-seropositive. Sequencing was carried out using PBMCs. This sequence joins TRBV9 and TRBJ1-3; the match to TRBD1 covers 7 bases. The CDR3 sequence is CASSVVGGDGNTIYF. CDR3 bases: TGTGCCAGCAGCGTAGTAGGGGGCGATGGAAACACCATATATTTT.